The 20 T cell receptor beta chains below come from one sample, sequenced in a study of T cells after yellow fever vaccination. TCRdb re-called the 5' RACE reads with MiXCR, one entry per CDR3 protein. The repertoire consists of hundreds of thousands of distinct CDR3 sequences, with about 12% occurring once and the leading ten covering 15%. The source material was PBMCs, sampled on the day of the yellow fever booster vaccination. Receptor source: a man aged 30-40 years who received the YFV17D yellow fever vaccine.

This clonotype appeared a few times. The rearrangement links TRBV7-9 to TRBJ2-1; 9 nucleotides match TRBD2. The V segment lost 10 bases and the J segment 4 bases; nucleotides outside the gene matches: 8. This CDR3 is built from 14 residues. The germline V gene has CDR1 SEHNR and CDR2 FQNEAQ (reference sequence). DNA of the CDR3: TGTGCCACCGCCGGGACTAGCTCATACAATGAGCAGTTCTTC. Its protein is CATAGTSSYNEQFF.

This clonotype was recorded a few times. The V gene is TRBV3-1, the J gene TRBJ2-4, with TRBD2 as a possible D gene (6 bases). Germline assignment: CDR1 LGHDT and CDR2 YNNKEL (reference sequence). The length of the CDR3 is 15 residues. V dropped 0 bases and J dropped 10 bases, with 16 bases sitting between them. The CDR3 loop reads CASSQERTTSTIQYF. DNA of the CDR3: TGTGCCAGCAGCCAAGAGAGGACTACTTCAACGATTCAGTACTTC.

Details on this clonotype: Relative to the germline gene, one junction end is altered; a read error may explain this. This sequence joins TRBV12-3 or TRBV12-4 and TRBJ2-5; 7 bases match TRBD2. This CDR3 is built from 18 residues. The chain's CDR3 is CTSCPGTNTFDLKETQYF. The CDR3, as DNA: TGTACCAGCTGTCCCGGGACTAACACATTCGACTTGAAAGAGACCCAGTACTTC.

V gene TRBV12-5 combines with J gene TRBJ2-5; D is uncertain. V lost 4 bases and J lost 7, with 7 bases in between. Germline V CDR1 and CDR2: LGHNT, FRNRAP. This CDR3 contains 11 residues. This CDR3 is CASGSRATQYF. The CDR3 nucleotides are TGTGCTAGTGGTTCACGGGCGACCCAGTACTTC. The full variable domain, with the rest looked up from reference TRBV12-5 and TRBJ2-5, is DARVTQTPRHKVTEMGQEVTMRCQPILGHNTVFWYRQTMMQGLELLAYFRNRAPLDDSGMPKDRFSAEMPDATLATLKIQPSEPRDSAVYFCASGSRATQYFGPGTRLLVL.

This clonotype was counted only a few times. The chain carries TRBV30 and TRBJ2-1, with a tentative D call TRBD2 (5 bases). Trimming pared 3 bases from V and 0 bases from J, leaving 9 bases between. CDR3 length: 14 amino acids. Per the germline V gene, CDR1 is GTSNPN and CDR2 is SVGIG (reference sequence). CDR3 sequence (DNA): TGTGCCTGGAGCCGGGGTAGCTCCTACAATGAGCAGTTCTTC. Residues: CAWSRGSSYNEQFF.

This clonotype was seen more than once but under ten times. The rearrangement links TRBV14 to TRBJ2-2, with TRBD2 as a possible D gene (6 bases). Trimming stripped 1 base from V and 8 bases from J, with 17 bases between. This CDR3 has 16 residues. From germline, CDR1 is SGHDN and CDR2 FVKESK. The CDR3 DNA reads as TGTGCCAGCAGCCAAGTTAAATGGCTAGCGAGAGGGGAGCTGTTTTTT. Translation gives CASSQVKWLARGELFF.

This clonotype was counted between two and nine times. The chain links TRBV7-2 to TRBJ2-5, with D possibly TRBD2 on 5 matching bases. The germline V gene has CDR1 SGHTA and CDR2 FQGNSA. The CDR3 consists of 14 residues. Trimming took off 5 bases at V and 2 bases at J, with 12 bases between the two ends. The CDR3 DNA sequence: TGTGCCAGCAGCCGCTGGACTCTACAAGAGACCCAGTACTTC. Amino acid sequence: CASSRWTLQETQYF.

This clonotype has more than one count but fewer than ten. The chain employs TRBV11-2 and TRBJ2-7; possibly TRBD2 for D (5 bases). This CDR3 contains 16 residues. Trimming took 2 bases from V and 3 from J, leaving 17 bases between them. Germline V gives CDR1 SGHAT, CDR2 FQNNGV. CDR3 bases: TGTGCCAGCAGCTTAATGGGAGTAGCGAGGGTCTACGAGCAGTACTTC. It codes for CASSLMGVARVYEQYF.

This sequence joins TRBV14 and TRBJ2-2; unclear D gene. The germline V and J ends were trimmed by 4 bases and 3 bases, with 12 bases remaining between them. The CDR3 consists of 15 residues. Germline V CDR1 and CDR2: SGHDN, FVKESK. Here the CDR3 DNA reads TGTGCCAGCAGCCCCCGTGGGCCTTACACCGGGGAGCTGTTTTTT. Translated, it gives CASSPRGPYTGELFF. The entire variable domain, with the rest obtained from reference TRBV14 and TRBJ2-2, is as follows: EAGVTQFPSHSVIEKGQTVTLRCDPISGHDNLYWYRRVMGKEIKFLLHFVKESKQDESGMPNNRFLAERTGGTYSTLKVQPAELEDSGVYFCASSPRGPYTGELFFGEGSRLTVL.

V usage is TRBV20-1 and J usage is TRBJ1-1, with 7 positions matching TRBD1. CDR3 length: 13 residues. J gave up 4 bases and V 6 bases, and 8 bases lay outside the gene matches. Germline values: CDR1 DFQATT, CDR2 SNEGSKA (reference sequence). The DNA for the CDR3 is TGCAGTGCACTGGGACAGATTGTCACTGAAGCTTTCTTT. It encodes CSALGQIVTEAFF.

This clonotype has only a few counts. V is TRBV3-1 and J is TRBJ2-1; the match to TRBD2 covers 10 bases. There are 17 residues in the CDR3. Unmatched junction bases numbered 13, after V lost 4 bases and J lost 7 bases. Germline V gene data show CDR1 as LGHDT and CDR2 as YNNKEL (reference sequence). The CDR3: CASSRGSGRALGNEQFF. CDR3 bases: TGTGCCAGCAGCCGGGGGAGCGGGAGGGCCCTCGGGAATGAGCAGTTCTTC.

This clonotype turned up a few times. At one end, the junction sequence differs from germline, possibly due to a read error. The chain has TRBV20-1 and TRBJ2-1; no clear D gene. CDR3 size: 14 residues. In germline, CDR1 is DFQATT, CDR2 SNEGSKA (reference sequence). CDR3 protein: CSARVTSSYSEQFF. The DNA for the CDR3 is TGCAGTGCTAGAGTTACCAGCTCCTACAGTGAGCAGTTCTTC.

This chain uses TRBV7-2 with TRBJ2-7; 10 nucleotides agree with TRBD1. CDR3 length equals 15 residues. V shed 0 bases, J shed 5 bases, and the junction held 4 bases outside the gene matches. Germline V CDR1 and CDR2: SGHTA, FQGNSA. This chain's CDR3 is CASSLAGTGVDEQYF. The CDR3 nucleotides are TGTGCCAGCAGCTTAGCCGGGACAGGGGTGGACGAGCAGTACTTC. The whole variable domain, remainder taken from reference TRBV7-2 and TRBJ2-7, is GAGVSQSPSNKVTEKGKDVELRCDPISGHTALYWYRQSLGQGLEFLIYFQGNSAPDKSGLPSDRFSAERTGGSVSTLTIQRTQQEDSAVYLCASSLAGTGVDEQYFGPGTRLTVT.

This clonotype turned up a few times. The chain links TRBV12-3 or TRBV12-4 to TRBJ2-3; D is tentatively TRBD1 or TRBD2 (5 bases each). Trimming took off 3 bases at V and 4 bases at J, with 14 bases between the two ends. CDR3 size: 15 residues. The CDR3 region is CASSFEDSRADTQYF. CDR3 sequence (DNA): TGTGCCAGCAGTTTCGAGGACTCCAGGGCAGATACGCAGTATTTT.

This chain links TRBV2 with TRBJ1-3, with D unclear. This CDR3 has 15 residues. Germline V CDR1 and CDR2: SNHLY, FYNNEI. V dropped 5 bases and J dropped 0 bases, with 11 bases sitting between them. This CDR3 is CASSPDLSSGNTIYF. CDR3 coding DNA: TGTGCCAGCAGTCCGGACCTTAGCTCTGGAAACACCATATATTTT.

This chain links TRBV3-1 with TRBJ1-1; D is ambiguous. The CDR3 has 12 residues. V was trimmed by 3 bases and J by 1 base, leaving 3 bases between them. CDR1 LGHDT and CDR2 YNNKEL come from the germline V gene (reference sequence). Written as DNA, the CDR3 is TGTGCCAGCAGCCAGCAGAACACTGAAGCTTTCTTT. Encoded protein: CASSQQNTEAFF.

This clonotype was detected a few times. The V call is TRBV6-2 or TRBV6-3, the J call TRBJ2-7, with 8 bases lining up with TRBD1. Germline CDR1 MNHEY, CDR2 SVGEGT. V gave up 6 bases and J gave up 3 bases; unmatched junction bases: 10. CDR3 length: 15 amino acids. CDR3 nucleotides: TGTGCCAGCAGGCCTGACAGGGGCTCCTTCTACGAGCAGTACTTC. Protein: CASRPDRGSFYEQYF.

CDR3 nucleotide sequence: TGTGCCGTACCGGGTCCAGTCACAGATACGCAGTATTTT. Translation gives CAVPGPVTDTQYF. V gene TRBV7-8 combines with J gene TRBJ2-3; no clear D. V was shortened by 11 bases and J by 2 bases, with 14 bases between the two germline ends. The CDR3 has 13 amino acids. CDR1 and CDR2 (germline): SGHVS, FQNEAQ.

V usage is TRBV10-2 and J usage is TRBJ2-7; tentative D call: TRBD2 (7 bases). The germline V and J ends were trimmed by 8 bases and 3 bases, with 17 bases remaining between them. This CDR3 is 14 amino acids long. CDR1 and CDR2 (germline): WSHSY, SAAADI. CDR3 in amino acids: CASGGGGSFYEQYF. As DNA, the CDR3 is TGCGCCAGCGGGGGGGGCGGGAGTTTCTACGAGCAGTACTTC.

The rearrangement joins TRBV20-1 to TRBJ2-3; D gene unclear. Germline CDR1 reads DFQATT; CDR2 reads SNEGSKA (reference sequence). Deletions cut 5 bases from V and 3 bases from J, with 12 bases between. The CDR3 sequence is 13 residues long. The CDR3 DNA reads TGCAGTGCTCCTTCAACCTATACAGATACGCAGTATTTT. As protein: CSAPSTYTDTQYF.